The present T cell receptor (beta chain) was sequenced within a study of blood T cell repertoires in COVID-19. Study overall: Sources were T cells, B-cell-depleted T cells, or PBMCs; the material itself was cDNA or gDNA.

The germline V and J ends were trimmed by 0 bases and 6 bases, with 11 bases remaining between them. The germline CDR1 and CDR2 sequences are MNHEY and SVGEGT. The CDR3 is 14 amino acids. Per the original data handling: Estimation of nucleated cell counts was performed using reference gene primer amplification. Clones were sequenced by immunoSEQ multiplex PCR, and TCRdb holds only the in-frame ones, with some missing. Clone size and V and J calls were adopted from that table, with D and trimming inferred from the DNA. The table has around 280,000 clones, about nine tenths seen once; the top ten hold around 2.2%.

Sequenced: peripheral blood. The rearrangement joins TRBV6-2 or TRBV6-3 to TRBJ1-1; D call uncertain. This clonotype was sampled from a woman aged 50 to 65 who had recovered from COVID-19. CDR3 nucleotides: TGTGCCAGCAGTTACTCTCCGACAACATCTGAAGCTTTCTTT. Its protein is CASSYSPTTSEAFF.